The T cell receptor (beta chain) described here comes from a study of T cells in Graves' hyperthyroidism and ophthalmopathy (dated 2019 in TCRdb). Concerning the study at large: Peripheral blood samples were taken at initial diagnosis, before any treatment was given. TCR V-J signatures able to tell the groups apart were searched for in a discovery cohort of 90 to 100 patients, of whom over 40 had Graves' ophthalmopathy and roughly 59 had stable Graves' hyperthyroidism. Whether ophthalmopathy could be predicted prospectively was tested in an independent validation cohort made up of under 20 hyperthyroidism patients plus 17 patients who later progressed to ophthalmopathy. For training and testing, the approximately 97 patients in the discovery cohort were randomly divided in a 7:3 ratio. In addition, the study compared T-cell repertoires in thyroid tissue and in blood from about six Graves' hyperthyroidism patients. After sampling, hyperthyroidism patients received methimazole starting at 30 mg daily, and ophthalmopathy patients received high-dose intravenous methylprednisolone. According to the paper, TCR Vbeta CDR3 sequencing was carried out on approximately 140 peripheral blood samples, which came from under 50 ophthalmopathy, around 75 hyperthyroidism and roughly 17 progressor patients.

Summary of the overall study and its limitations: Most expanded thyroid clonotypes (frequency above 0.001) were also detected in blood, suggesting blood repertoires may reflect thyroid immune responses. A model built on a 13 V-J signature distinguished ophthalmopathy from stable hyperthyroidism, reaching 85% to 90% sensitivity and approximately 83% specificity in cross-validation and 80%/75% in testing. In validation, the model predicted progression to ophthalmopathy a median of about 6 months before onset, with about 64% sensitivity and nearly 75% specificity. Sample size was not statistically predetermined, and investigators were not blinded to group allocation.

Stable Graves' hyperthyroidism was defined as no progression to ophthalmopathy during 18 months of follow-up. Hyperthyroidism patients were newly diagnosed, had a disease duration of under 2 months, and were aged 18 to 65 years. Exclusion was applied to patients with uncontrolled infections, other autoimmune diseases, pregnancy or lactation. Diagnoses relied on clinical symptoms, serum thyroxine and TRAb, thyroid ultrasound and orbital computed tomography. PBMCs were isolated from roughly 10 ml of fresh peripheral blood by Ficoll-Paque density gradient centrifugation. Total RNA was extracted using Trizol reagent, and RNA quality was assessed on an Agilent 2100 Bioanalyzer. The germline V gene specifies MNHNS as CDR1 and SASEGT as CDR2. V is clipped by 7 bases and J by 3 bases, and the sequence between their germline boundaries is 15 bases long. The CDR3 runs 14 amino acids, cysteine and phenylalanine included. Only the CDR3 portion is preserved as DNA: 42 bases, with reading frame beginning at the first base.

The TCR beta CDR3 regions were amplified from RNA transcripts. For the first round of RT-PCR on the TCR CDR3, the HTBI primer set was used together with the Qiagen OneStep RT-PCR kit. The libraries were constructed in a second round of multiplex PCR and then size-selected and purified. Sequencing of the libraries was done on an Illumina HiSeq2000 using paired-end 100 bp reads. The authors processed their data as follows. Raw data were processed with SOAPnuke, discarding reads with adapters, uncalled bases, mean Phred below 15, or no exact constant-primer or identifier match. High-quality paired reads were merged using COPE v1.2.5, and each unique nucleotide sequence was defined as a clonotype. Clonotypes were aligned to IMGT TRBV, TRBD and TRBJ reference segments using MiTCR v1.1. Only V-J combinations with frequency above 0.0001, covering 99% to 99.2% of repertoires, were analysed. A TCS score was defined as the ratio between F50 (clonal expansion) and ExV (chaos), using BLOSUM62-based TCRdist between CDR3 peptides within each V-J. Welch's t-statistics and random forest reduced around 520 V-J features to 13, which were used in a naive Bayes classifier (R e1071). TCRdb reanalyzed the raw reads on its own, using fastp at Q25 for trimming and MiXCR for clone calling, and kept in-frame beta chains. Here each entry gathers all rows of one CDR3 protein and keeps the most common genes and DNA. Clone size and V and J calls follow TCRdb, not the original study. Present in this sample are around 200,000 distinct CDR3 sequences, approximately 17% of which were seen just once. The top ten clonotypes cover roughly 30% of the sample.

At least ten counts were recorded for this clonotype. This receptor's antigen is unknown. No much larger clone exists at a distance of one base, and base qualities are not known. The receptor was derived from a woman aged 45-59 years with Graves' hyperthyroidism. Sequenced input: blood. The V and J genes are TRBV6-1 and TRBJ1-1, with TRBD1 tentatively as D gene (5 bases match). This receptor has the CDR3 CASIKAWGDTEAFF. In nucleotide form, the sequence is TGTGCCAGCATTAAGGCGTGGGGGGACACTGAAGCTTTCTTT.